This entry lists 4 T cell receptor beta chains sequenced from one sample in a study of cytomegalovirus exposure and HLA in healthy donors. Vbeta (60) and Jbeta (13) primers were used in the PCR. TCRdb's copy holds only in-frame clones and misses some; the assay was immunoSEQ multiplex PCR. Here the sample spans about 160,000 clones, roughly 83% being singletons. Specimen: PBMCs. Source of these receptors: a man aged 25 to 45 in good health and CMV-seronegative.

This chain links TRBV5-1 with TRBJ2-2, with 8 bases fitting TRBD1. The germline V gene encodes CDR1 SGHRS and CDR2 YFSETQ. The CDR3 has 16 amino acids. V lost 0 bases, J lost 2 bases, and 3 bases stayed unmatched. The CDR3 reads CASSLGTGTNTGELFF. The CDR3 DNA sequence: TGCGCCAGCAGCTTGGGGACAGGGACTAACACCGGGGAGCTGTTTTTT.

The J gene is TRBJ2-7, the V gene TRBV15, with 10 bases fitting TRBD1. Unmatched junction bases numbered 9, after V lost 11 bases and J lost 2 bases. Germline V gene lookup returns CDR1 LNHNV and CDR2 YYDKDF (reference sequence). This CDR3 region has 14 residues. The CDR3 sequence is CASSTGTGAYEQYF. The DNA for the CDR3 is TGTGCCTCGAGCACCGGGACAGGGGCCTACGAGCAGTACTTC.

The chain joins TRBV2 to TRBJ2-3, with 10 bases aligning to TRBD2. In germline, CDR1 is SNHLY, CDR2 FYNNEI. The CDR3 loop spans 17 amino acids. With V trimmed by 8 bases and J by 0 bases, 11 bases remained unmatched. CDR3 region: CASRASGRGSSTDTQYF. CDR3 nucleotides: TGTGCCAGCCGCGCGAGCGGGAGGGGGTCAAGCACAGATACGCAGTATTTT.

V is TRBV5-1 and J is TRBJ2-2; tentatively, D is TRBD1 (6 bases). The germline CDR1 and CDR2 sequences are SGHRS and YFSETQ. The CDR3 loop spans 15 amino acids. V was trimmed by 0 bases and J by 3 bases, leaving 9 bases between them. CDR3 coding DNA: TGCGCCAGCAGCTTGGACAGGGCCGACACCGGGGAGCTGTTTTTT. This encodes CASSLDRADTGELFF.